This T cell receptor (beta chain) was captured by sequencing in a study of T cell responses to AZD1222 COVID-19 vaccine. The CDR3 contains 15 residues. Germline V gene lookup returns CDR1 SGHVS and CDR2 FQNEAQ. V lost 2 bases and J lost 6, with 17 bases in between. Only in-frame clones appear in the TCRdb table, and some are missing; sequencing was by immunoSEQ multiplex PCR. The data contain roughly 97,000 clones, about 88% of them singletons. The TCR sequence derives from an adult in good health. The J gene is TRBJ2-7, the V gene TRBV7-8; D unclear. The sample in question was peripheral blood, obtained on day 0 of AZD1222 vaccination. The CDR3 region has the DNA TGTGCCAGCAGCTTAAGCCCTGACCGGCTAGGCGAGCAGTACTTC. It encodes CASSLSPDRLGEQYF. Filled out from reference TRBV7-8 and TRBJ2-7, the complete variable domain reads GAGVSQSPRYKVAKRGQDVALRCDPISGHVSLFWYQQALGQGPEFLTYFQNEAQLDKSGLPSDRFFAERPEGSVSTLKIQRTQQEDSAVYLCASSLSPDRLGEQYFGPGTRLTVT.